One and the same sample provided the 31 T cell receptor beta chains below, sequenced in a study of cytomegalovirus exposure and HLA in healthy donors. A multiplex PCR was run with 60 Vbeta primers and 13 Jbeta primers. Measured with immunoSEQ multiplex PCR; TCRdb has only the in-frame clones, and not every one. The table shows approximately 69,000 clones, with about 70% occurring only once. The sample was PBMCs. Source of these receptors: a man younger than 35 in good health and CMV-seronegative.

The rearrangement links TRBV6-5 to TRBJ2-7, with 11 bases that match TRBD2. Looked up from germline, CDR1 is MNHEY and CDR2 is SVGAGI. V dropped 5 bases and J dropped 0; count of bases not matched to a gene: 3. CDR3 length: 15 amino acids. The CDR3 protein is CASSASGGPSYEQYV. CDR3 nucleotides: TGTGCCAGCAGTGCTAGCGGGGGGCCCTCCTACGAGCAGTACGTC.

This chain joins TRBV7-9 and TRBJ2-2; a possible D gene is TRBD2 (6 bases). This CDR3 is built from 16 residues. Germline CDR1 and CDR2: SEHNR and FQNEAQ (reference sequence). V gave up 4 bases and J gave up 1 base, with 13 bases separating them. The CDR3 DNA is TGTGCCAGCAGCTCCTCGACTAGACAGAACACCGGGGAGCTGTTTTTT. Translating it yields CASSSSTRQNTGELFF.

This clone was counted only a few times. The chain combines TRBV6-5 with TRBJ1-1, with TRBD1 identical over 8 bases. The CDR3 runs to 14 residues. Losses at the gene ends were 8 bases for V and 4 bases for J; bases not matched to a gene: 9. Germline assignment: CDR1 MNHEY and CDR2 SVGAGI. CDR3 DNA sequence: TGTGCCAGCTGTGCCAGGGGGCGAAGCACTGAAGCTTTCTTT. Its translation: CASCARGRSTEAFF.

This clone showed up just a few times. The chain uses TRBV21-1 and TRBJ1-5; the table's TRBD1 call for D was not verified on the DNA. TRBV21-1 is shown as a pseudogene. The CDR3 extends over 13 amino acids. The CDR3 DNA is TGTGCCAGCAGCAAAGGACAAAATCAGCCCCAGCATTTT. Translating it yields CASSKGQNQPQHF.

The chain uses TRBV4-2 and TRBJ2-1; TRBD2 might be the D (6 bases). CDR1 is LGHNA and CDR2 is YNFKEQ in the germline V gene. The CDR3 extends over 12 amino acids. The V gene lost 3 bases and the J gene lost 9 bases, with 9 bases spanning the gap. CDR3 sequence (DNA): TGTGCCAGCAGCCACCTGGGGGGTGAGCAGTTCTTC. Encoded protein: CASSHLGGEQFF.

This clone was detected only a few times. V usage is TRBV7-8 and J usage is TRBJ2-3; TRBD1 agrees at 8 bases. The junction had 7 bases not matched to a gene; V was cut back by 5 bases and J by 0 bases. This CDR3 has 16 amino acids. Germline CDR1 is SGHVS and CDR2 is FQNEAQ. The CDR3 protein is CASSPRDRISTDTQYF. The CDR3 region has the DNA TGTGCCAGCAGCCCGAGGGACAGGATAAGCACAGATACGCAGTATTTT.

The rearrangement links TRBV27 to TRBJ2-2, with D possibly matching TRBD1 (6 bases). CDR1 is MNHEY, CDR2 SMNVEV, per germline (reference sequence). Trimming removed 5 bases at V and 5 bases at J, with 18 bases between. This CDR3 contains 16 residues. CDR3 DNA: TGTGCCAGCAGTCCGATCAACAGGGTAAAGACCGGGGAGCTGTTTTTT. It is translated as CASSPINRVKTGELFF.

The gene calls are TRBV6-5 and TRBJ2-7, with 10 bases that match TRBD1. This CDR3 spans 15 amino acids. Germline V lookup: CDR1 MNHEY, CDR2 SVGAGI. V trimming: 4 bases; J trimming: 0 bases; junction bases outside the gene matches: 3. The CDR3 protein is CASSWGQGISYEQYF. CDR3 in DNA: TGTGCCAGCAGTTGGGGACAGGGGATCTCCTACGAGCAGTACTTC.

V gene TRBV29-1 combines with J gene TRBJ1-2; maybe TRBD1 (5 bases). The germline V gene has CDR1 SQVTM and CDR2 ANQGSEA. Trimming left V 5 bases short and J 5 bases short, with 15 bases between. The CDR3 spans 13 residues. CDR3 loop: CSVKEGPAYGYTF. The CDR3 DNA follows: TGCAGCGTTAAGGAGGGGCCGGCTTATGGCTACACCTTC.

A few counts support this clone. V gene TRBV19 combines with J gene TRBJ2-7; TRBD1 aligns across 11 bases. The trim removed 4 bases at V and 5 bases at J, leaving 4 bases unmatched. The CDR3 is 14 residues long. Germline lookup yields CDR1 LNHDA and CDR2 SQIVND (reference sequence). This CDR3 reads CASSTRDRGNEQYF. Here the CDR3 DNA reads TGTGCCAGTAGTACCCGGGACAGGGGGAACGAGCAGTACTTC.

The chain recombines TRBV10-3 with TRBJ1-1, with 9 positions matching TRBD1. Trimming removed 5 bases from V and 5 bases from J; junction bases left unmatched: 9. From germline, CDR1 is ENHRY and CDR2 SYGVKD. The CDR3 has 15 amino acids. DNA of the CDR3: TGTGCCATCAGTAGGGACAGGGCCCGCAGGACTGAAGCTTTCTTT. This gives the protein CAISRDRARRTEAFF.

The rearrangement joins TRBV6-5 to TRBJ1-5, with D unresolved. The CDR3 has 15 residues. Germline lookup yields CDR1 MNHEY and CDR2 SVGAGI. V lost 4 bases, J lost 0 bases, and 10 bases lay in between. The CDR3, as DNA: TGTGCCAGCAGTTTAAGACGGGATAGCAATCAGCCCCAGCATTTT. As protein: CASSLRRDSNQPQHF.

The genes are TRBV30 and TRBJ2-5; D is perhaps TRBD2 (7 bases). The V gene lost 3 bases and the J gene lost 4 bases, with 12 bases spanning the gap. The CDR3 is 13 amino acids. Germline lookup yields CDR1 GTSNPN and CDR2 SVGIG (reference sequence). CDR3 protein: CAWRGGAGETQYF. CDR3 nucleotides: TGTGCCTGGAGGGGGGGGGCTGGAGAGACCCAGTACTTC.

V is TRBV7-3 and J is TRBJ1-5, with TRBD1 matching over 7 bases. Unmatched junction bases numbered 17, after V lost 1 base and J lost 2 bases. CDR1 SGHTA and CDR2 FQGTGA come from the germline V gene. The CDR3 spans 20 residues. CDR3 sequence (DNA): TGTGCCAGCAGCTTAAGGGACCGCGGAGAAAACAGGGGTGGCAATCAGCCCCAGCATTTT. Its translation: CASSLRDRGENRGGNQPQHF. The whole variable domain, remainder taken from reference TRBV7-3 and TRBJ1-5, is GAGVSQTPSNKVTEKGKYVELRCDPISGHTALYWYRQSLGQGPEFLIYFQGTGAADDSGLPNDRFFAVRPEGSVSTLKIQRTERGDSAVYLCASSLRDRGENRGGNQPQHFGDGTRLSIL.

This clone occurred a few times. The chain couples TRBV7-2 to TRBJ2-7; 9 nucleotides agree with TRBD2. The ends lost 5 bases at V and 4 bases at J; junction bases unmatched: 6. Germline lookup yields CDR1 SGHTA and CDR2 FQGNSA. The CDR3 is 14 amino acids. The CDR3 DNA sequence: TGTGCCAGCAGCAGAACTAGCGGGCCGTACGAGCAGTACGTC. The encoded protein is CASSRTSGPYEQYV.

This chain uses TRBV7-6 with TRBJ1-2, with a tentative D call TRBD1 (6 bases). The CDR3 totals 12 residues. With 0 bases removed from V and 11 bases from J, the gap between germline ends came to 10 bases. CDR1 and CDR2 from the germline V gene are SGHVS and FNYEAQ. The CDR3 DNA is TGTGCCAGCAGCTTAGCTAGGGGGGGTTACACCTTC. Protein product: CASSLARGGYTF. Combining the CDR3 with reference TRBV7-6 and TRBJ1-2 gives the whole variable domain GAGVSQSPRYKVTKRGQDVALRCDPISGHVSLYWYRQALGQGPEFLTYFNYEAQQDKSGLPNDRFSAERPEGSISTLTIQRTEQRDSAMYRCASSLARGGYTFGSGTRLTVV.

This sequence joins TRBV28 and TRBJ1-1; D is perhaps TRBD1 (6 bases). This CDR3 has 11 amino acids. Germline-derived CDR1 and CDR2 are MDHEN and SYDVKM. Trimming left V 5 bases short and J 7 bases short, with 8 bases between. The CDR3 DNA reads TGTGCCAGCAGTCAGGGGTTTGAAGCTTTCTTT. It is translated as CASSQGFEAFF.

The rearrangement links TRBV30 to TRBJ2-5; a possible D gene is TRBD2 (5 bases). Germline V gene data show CDR1 as GTSNPN and CDR2 as SVGIG (reference sequence). CDR3 length: 12 amino acids. V lost 2 bases to trimming and J lost 11 bases, with 15 bases between them. CDR3 coding DNA: TGTGCCTGGAGTTCCCCACCCGGGGAGCAGTACTTC. Its translation: CAWSSPPGEQYF.

J is TRBJ2-1 and V is TRBV9, with TRBD2 matching over 8 bases. With V trimmed by 0 bases and J by 8 bases, 7 bases remained unmatched. Looked up from germline, CDR1 is SGDLS and CDR2 is YYNGEE. The CDR3 has 15 amino acids. The DNA of the CDR3 is TGTGCCAGCAGCGTAGTGGCGGGGGGCCTGGATGAGCAGTTCTTC. This encodes CASSVVAGGLDEQFF.

The chain carries TRBV5-1 and TRBJ2-3, with no clear D. The CDR3 is made up of 14 amino acids. From germline, CDR1 is SGHRS and CDR2 YFSETQ. The V and J ends lost 0 bases and 1 base respectively, with 6 bases between them. This CDR3 is CASSLAVGTDTQYF. The CDR3 bases are TGCGCCAGCAGCTTGGCGGTAGGCACAGATACGCAGTATTTT.

V usage is TRBV19 and J usage is TRBJ1-4; 7 positions agree with TRBD1. Germline V lookup: CDR1 LNHDA, CDR2 SQIVND (reference sequence). The CDR3 runs 13 residues. Germline trimming cut 7 bases from V and 7 bases from J; bases unmatched to any gene: 6. The CDR3 DNA reads TGTGCCAGTAAGGTACAGGGGCGTGAAAAACTGTTTTTT. It is translated as CASKVQGREKLFF.

In regard to this clone: An end of the junction does not agree with germline; a read error may underlie this. Different DNA sequences within this sample yield the same CDR3. V and J are TRBV28 and TRBJ1-6, with 8 bases identical to TRBD1. Germline-derived CDR1 and CDR2 are MDHEN and SYDVKM. The CDR3 length is 15 residues. This chain's CDR3 is CASSSPGGRNSPLHF. The CDR3 nucleotides are TGTGCCAGCAGTTCTCCAGGGGGCAGGAATTCACCCCTCCACTTC.

A single count supports this clone. The chain recombines TRBV18 with TRBJ1-4; D remains ambiguous. The CDR3 consists of 14 residues. Germline loops: CDR1 KGHSH, CDR2 LQKENI. V was clipped by 2 bases and J by 5 bases, with 9 bases between them. The DNA for the CDR3 is TGTGCCAGCTCACCATACCGTCAGAATGAAAAACTGTTTTTT. It encodes CASSPYRQNEKLFF.

This chain links TRBV9 with TRBJ1-2, with 7 bases aligning to TRBD1. The CDR3 has 17 amino acids. Germline V gives CDR1 SGDLS, CDR2 YYNGEE. J gave up 3 bases and V 0 bases, and 11 bases lay outside the gene matches. The chain's CDR3 is CASSVEGATRGDYGYTF. The DNA of the CDR3 is TGTGCCAGCAGCGTAGAGGGGGCAACACGAGGGGACTATGGCTACACCTTC.

The chain couples TRBV19 to TRBJ2-7; 10 positions match TRBD1. CDR1 and CDR2 (germline): LNHDA, SQIVND (reference sequence). With V trimmed by 6 bases and J by 0 bases, 5 bases remained unmatched. CDR3 length equals 15 residues. The CDR3 is CASRPGQGLSYEQYF. CDR3 DNA sequence: TGTGCCAGTAGGCCGGGACAGGGGCTCTCCTACGAGCAGTACTTC.

V is TRBV28 and J is TRBJ1-4, with D possibly matching TRBD1 (6 bases). CDR1 MDHEN and CDR2 SYDVKM come from the germline V gene. V lost 4 bases, J lost 8 bases, and 17 bases lay in between. CDR3 length equals 15 residues. The CDR3 nucleotides are TGTGCCAGCAGTTCACAGAGGGGGTCTGGGGAAAAACTGTTTTTT. It translates to CASSSQRGSGEKLFF.

The chain joins TRBV11-2 to TRBJ2-7, with TRBD1 matching 10 bases. The V gene's germline CDR1 is SGHAT and CDR2 FQNNGV. CDR3 length: 15 amino acids. After removal of 5 bases from V and 4 bases from J, the junction contained 8 bases not matched to a gene. The CDR3 region is CASSLMTGGQYEQYV. DNA of the CDR3: TGTGCCAGCAGCCTAATGACAGGGGGCCAATACGAGCAGTACGTC.

The V and J genes are TRBV10-3 and TRBJ2-3; D ambiguous. Trimming removed 4 bases from V and 3 bases from J, with 2 bases in between. The CDR3 is 11 amino acids. The germline gives CDR1 ENHRY, CDR2 SYGVKD. CDR3 loop: CAISATDTQYF. The CDR3 DNA is TGTGCCATCAGTGCAACAGATACGCAGTATTTT.

The chain employs TRBV6-5 and TRBJ1-1, with D possibly TRBD1 on 6 matching bases. Germline V gene sequence: CDR1 MNHEY, CDR2 SVGAGI. The length of the CDR3 is 14 residues. Trimming took 0 bases from V and 3 from J, leaving 8 bases between them. DNA of the CDR3: TGTGCCAGCAGTTACTCAGGGGGTCACACTGAAGCTTTCTTT. Protein product: CASSYSGGHTEAFF.

This chain connects TRBV6-6 to TRBJ2-1, with a possible D match to TRBD2 (5 bases). The germline CDR1 and CDR2 sequences are MNHNY and SVGAGI (reference sequence). V was trimmed by 3 bases and J by 14 bases, leaving 11 bases between them. This CDR3 has 11 amino acids. The DNA of the CDR3 is TGTGCCAGCAGTTATGGGGAGAACGAGTTCTTC. Translating it yields CASSYGENEFF.

This chain connects TRBV7-9 to TRBJ2-1; D may be TRBD2 (6 bases). This CDR3 is built from 13 residues. Germline CDR1 reads SEHNR; CDR2 reads FQNEAQ (reference sequence). V lost 1 base and J 12 bases, leaving 13 bases between the germline ends. The CDR3, as DNA: TGTGCCAGCAGCTTAGGAAACCTCGGGGGGCAGTTCTTC. It encodes CASSLGNLGGQFF. The full variable domain, its missing parts supplied by reference TRBV7-9 and TRBJ2-1, is DTGVSQNPRHKITKRGQNVTFRCDPISEHNRLYWYRQTLGQGPEFLTYFQNEAQLEKSRLLSDRFSAERPKGSFSTLEIQRTEQGDSAMYLCASSLGNLGGQFFGPGTRLTVL.